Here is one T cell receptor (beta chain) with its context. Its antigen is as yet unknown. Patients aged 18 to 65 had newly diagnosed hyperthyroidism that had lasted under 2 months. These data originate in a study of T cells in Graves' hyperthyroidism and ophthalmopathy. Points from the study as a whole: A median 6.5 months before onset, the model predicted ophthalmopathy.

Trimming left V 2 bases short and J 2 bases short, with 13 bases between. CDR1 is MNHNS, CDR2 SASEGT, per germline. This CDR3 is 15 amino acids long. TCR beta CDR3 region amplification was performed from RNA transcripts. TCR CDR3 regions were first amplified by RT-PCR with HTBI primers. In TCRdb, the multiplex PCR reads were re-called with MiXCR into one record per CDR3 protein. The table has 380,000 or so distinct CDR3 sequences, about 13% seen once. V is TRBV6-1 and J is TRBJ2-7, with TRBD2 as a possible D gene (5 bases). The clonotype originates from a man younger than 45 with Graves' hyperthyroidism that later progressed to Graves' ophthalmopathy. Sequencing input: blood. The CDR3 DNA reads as TGTGCCAGCAGTGAAAGTGAGGGCATTCCCTACGAGCAGTACTTC. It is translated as CASSESEGIPYEQYF.